These 26 T cell receptor beta chains were all obtained from the same sample, sequenced in a study of monozygotic twins with inflammatory bowel disease. TCRdb derives one entry per CDR3 protein from the 5' RACE reads, leaving out DNA. The repertoire table contains roughly 200,000 distinct CDR3 sequences. Sequencing was carried out using blood. These receptor sequences come from a human donor with ulcerative colitis or Crohn's disease, or a healthy co-twin of an affected twin (not recorded which).

This chain joins TRBV5-1 and TRBJ2-5. The CDR3 contains 15 residues. Germline CDR1 reads SGHRS; CDR2 reads YFSETQ. The CDR3 region is CASSLGQVNQETQYF.

The gene calls are TRBV12-3 or TRBV12-4 and TRBJ2-1; TCRdb's D call of TRBD1 is untestable without DNA. The CDR3 runs to 15 residues. CDR3 amino acids: CASSPGPYAYNEQFF.

The chain couples TRBV6-1 to TRBJ1-2. The CDR3 is 14 amino acids. Germline CDR1 is MNHNS and CDR2 is SASEGT. The CDR3 loop reads CASRDSVTNYGYTF.

This rearrangement joins TRBV6-6 to TRBJ2-7. The CDR3 totals 14 residues. The germline V gene has CDR1 MNHNY and CDR2 SVGAGI (reference sequence). CDR3 protein: CASSYSGNSYEQYF.

This chain links TRBV2 with TRBJ2-3; TCRdb picks TRBD1, but there is no DNA to check that call. The CDR3 is 15 residues long. CDR1 and CDR2 from the germline V gene are SNHLY and FYNNEI. CDR3 loop: CASRIGQGVADTQYF.

V is TRBV7-8 and J is TRBJ2-5. This CDR3 spans 15 amino acids. Germline-derived CDR1 and CDR2 are SGHVS and FQNEAQ. The chain's CDR3 is CASSFLFESQETQYF.

The rearrangement uses TRBV11-2 and TRBJ2-7; checking the TCRdb D call of TRBD2 is not possible without DNA. The germline V gene has CDR1 SGHAT and CDR2 FQNNGV. The CDR3 has 16 residues. CDR3 protein: CASSPLDGLGSYEQYF.

This chain uses TRBV29-1 with TRBJ2-1; the TRBD1 assignment by TCRdb is unverifiable without DNA. Germline values: CDR1 SQVTM, CDR2 ANQGSEA. The CDR3 has 14 residues. CDR3 sequence reads: CSVEDWGQGFEQFF.

The chain has TRBV12-3 or TRBV12-4 and TRBJ2-2; TCRdb's D gene call, TRBD2, goes unchecked for lack of DNA. The CDR3 sequence is 13 residues long. CDR3 residues: CASSLPGGGELFF.

CDR3 residues: CSAALDISNQPQHF. V usage is TRBV20-1 and J usage is TRBJ1-5. Germline V gene sequence: CDR1 DFQATT, CDR2 SNEGSKA (reference sequence). This CDR3 comprises 14 residues.

The V and J genes are TRBV19 and TRBJ1-5. The germline V gene encodes CDR1 LNHDA and CDR2 SQIVND (reference sequence). This CDR3 comprises 14 residues. This chain's CDR3 is CASKAAQIGQPQHF.

The chain couples TRBV5-1 to TRBJ1-1; absent DNA, TCRdb's TRBD1 call cannot be checked. The CDR3 runs to 14 residues. Germline-derived CDR1 and CDR2 are SGHRS and YFSETQ. CDR3 in amino acids: CASSHSRDPTEAFF.

The rearrangement joins TRBV12-3 or TRBV12-4 to TRBJ1-5. The CDR3 extends over 16 amino acids. Here the CDR3 reads CASSPNNGLPNQPQHF.

The chain uses TRBV27 and TRBJ1-2. CDR1 is MNHEY and CDR2 is SMNVEV in the germline V gene (reference sequence). The CDR3 loop spans 13 amino acids. This CDR3 reads CASSFAGNYGYTF.

This chain links TRBV5-1 with TRBJ2-5; the TCRdb D gene call, TRBD2, has no DNA to confirm it. This CDR3 comprises 17 residues. Germline V gene lookup returns CDR1 SGHRS and CDR2 YFSETQ. The CDR3 is CASSFPPSGGLQETQYF.

The J gene is TRBJ1-3, the V gene TRBV12-3 or TRBV12-4. CDR3 size: 15 residues. The CDR3 loop reads CASSWGSVSGNTIYF.

CDR3: CASYRGLNSPLHF. The V call is TRBV28, the J call TRBJ1-6; with no DNA, the TCRdb D assignment of TRBD1 cannot be verified. Looked up from germline, CDR1 is MDHEN and CDR2 is SYDVKM. This CDR3 spans 13 amino acids.

The V gene is TRBV6-5, the J gene TRBJ1-6; no DNA is available, so the TRBD1 call from TCRdb remains unchecked. The CDR3 runs 18 residues. The germline CDR1 and CDR2 sequences are MNHEY and SVGAGI. The CDR3 loop reads CASSYEGTGELYNSPLHF.

This chain's CDR3 is CSVETADTQYF. The V call is TRBV29-1, the J call TRBJ2-3. Germline CDR1 SQVTM, CDR2 ANQGSEA. The CDR3 has 11 amino acids.

The chain combines TRBV18 with TRBJ2-1; TCRdb reports TRBD1, a call that lacks DNA to check it against. This CDR3 is built from 16 residues. CDR1 and CDR2 (germline): KGHSH, LQKENI. This chain's CDR3 is CASSPPSGGSYNEQFF.

The gene calls are TRBV27 and TRBJ1-1. CDR3 size: 13 residues. Germline loops: CDR1 MNHEY, CDR2 SMNVEV (reference sequence). CDR3 loop: CASSFSMNTEAFF.

The V call is TRBV7-2, the J call TRBJ2-7; TCRdb's D call of TRBD1 is untestable without DNA. Germline V CDR1 and CDR2: SGHTA, FQGNSA. CDR3 length equals 15 residues. CDR3 amino acids: CASSVGRGLTYEQYF.

This chain uses TRBV6-1 with TRBJ2-7. The germline V gene encodes CDR1 MNHNS and CDR2 SASEGT. CDR3 length equals 13 residues. This chain's CDR3 is CASIGGSLYEQYF.

CDR3 amino acids: CASSSLLFQSNEQFF. The chain uses TRBV7-6 and TRBJ2-1; the D call from TCRdb, TRBD1, cannot be confirmed without DNA. The germline V gene encodes CDR1 SGHVS and CDR2 FNYEAQ. The CDR3 runs to 15 residues.

The V call is TRBV7-9, the J call TRBJ2-1; the TCRdb call, TRBD2, lacks DNA for checking. This CDR3 comprises 16 residues. Germline V gene sequence: CDR1 SEHNR, CDR2 FQNEAQ (reference sequence). CDR3 sequence: CASSFGSGRGRDEQFF.

The V call is TRBV20-1, the J call TRBJ1-1. From germline, CDR1 is DFQATT and CDR2 SNEGSKA (reference sequence). The CDR3 runs 13 residues. CDR3 sequence reads: CSARQDLNTEAFF.